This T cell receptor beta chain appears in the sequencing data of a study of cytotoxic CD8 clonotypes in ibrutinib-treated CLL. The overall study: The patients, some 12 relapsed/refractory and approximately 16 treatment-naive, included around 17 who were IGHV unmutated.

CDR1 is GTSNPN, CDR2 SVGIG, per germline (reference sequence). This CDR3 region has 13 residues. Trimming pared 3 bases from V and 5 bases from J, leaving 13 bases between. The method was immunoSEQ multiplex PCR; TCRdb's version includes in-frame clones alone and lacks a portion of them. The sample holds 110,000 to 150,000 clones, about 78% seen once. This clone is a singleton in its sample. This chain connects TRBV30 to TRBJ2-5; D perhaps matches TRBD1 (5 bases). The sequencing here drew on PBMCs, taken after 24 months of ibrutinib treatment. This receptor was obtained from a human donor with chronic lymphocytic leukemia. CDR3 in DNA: TGTGCCTGGAGCCCCGTGGGGCGGGAGACCCAGTACTTC. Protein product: CAWSPVGRETQYF.